The 31 T cell receptor beta chains listed next were all sequenced from one sample in a study of STAT5B mutations in CD4+ large granular lymphocyte leukemia. TCRdb's copy holds only in-frame clones and misses some; the assay was immunoSEQ multiplex PCR. The sample carries around 34,000 clones, approximately 85% recorded once. Sequencing was done on a sample of CD4+ T cells from blood buffy coats. The receptors were gathered from a human donor in good health.

This chain's CDR3 is CASSLALAGKNTGELFF. In nucleotides, the CDR3 is TGTGCCAGCAGCTTAGCACTAGCGGGGAAAAACACCGGGGAGCTGTTTTTT. The chain combines TRBV11-3 with TRBJ2-2; 10 nucleotides align to TRBD2. CDR3 length: 17 residues. Trimming cost V 1 base and J 2 bases; bases outside gene matches: 4. Germline CDR1 reads SGHNT; CDR2 reads YENEEA.

The chain recombines TRBV7-9 with TRBJ1-1; TRBD1 might be the D (5 bases). Deletions cut 5 bases from V and 1 base from J, with 14 bases between. The CDR3 has 15 amino acids. The germline V gene has CDR1 SEHNR and CDR2 FQNEAQ (reference sequence). This CDR3 is CASSMWTQGNTEAFF. Here the CDR3 DNA reads TGTGCCAGCAGCATGTGGACCCAGGGGAACACTGAAGCTTTCTTT.

The chain employs TRBV6-5 and TRBJ1-1; a weak D match, TRBD1 (5 bases). The germline V gene has CDR1 MNHEY and CDR2 SVGAGI. Trimming took 6 bases from V and 1 from J, leaving 15 bases between them. The CDR3 has 15 amino acids. For the CDR3, the DNA is TGTGCCAGCAGACCCTGGGGCGCTGAGAACACTGAAGCTTTCTTT. Protein sequence: CASRPWGAENTEAFF.

The genes are TRBV28 and TRBJ2-5, with 8 bases fitting TRBD2. The CDR3 spans 13 residues. With V trimmed by 7 bases and J by 5 bases, 6 bases remained unmatched. CDR1 and CDR2 from the germline V gene are MDHEN and SYDVKM. CDR3 DNA: TGTGCCAGCACCCGGGGGGGAGTCGAGACCCAGTACTTC. Its translation is CASTRGGVETQYF.

This clone was picked up a small number of times. The chain carries TRBV18 and TRBJ1-3; D is unclear. The CDR3 runs 16 residues. V was pared by 3 bases and J by 4 bases, with 16 bases between. Germline V gene lookup returns CDR1 KGHSH and CDR2 LQKENI. CDR3 sequence reads: CASSPRVRTEGNTIYF. The CDR3 bases are TGTGCCAGCTCACCCCGGGTTCGTACGGAAGGAAACACCATATATTTT.

This clone appeared once. The rearrangement links TRBV7-8 to TRBJ2-2; D gene ambiguous. Deletions cut 1 base from V and 0 bases from J, with 3 bases between. This CDR3 comprises 14 residues. From germline, CDR1 is SGHVS and CDR2 FQNEAQ. The CDR3 coding sequence is TGTGCCAGCAGCTTAGGGACGAACACCGGGGAGCTGTTTTTT. Its protein product is CASSLGTNTGELFF.

The J gene is TRBJ1-4, the V gene TRBV7-8; D is perhaps TRBD1 (5 bases). There are 16 residues in the CDR3. The ends were cut back, 0 bases at V and 0 bases at J, with 8 bases in the middle. Germline V CDR1 and CDR2: SGHVS, FQNEAQ. DNA for the CDR3: TGTGCCAGCAGCTTAGCCCGGACAACAACTAATGAAAAACTGTTTTTT. Translation: CASSLARTTTNEKLFF. Full variable domain (missing parts from reference TRBV7-8 and TRBJ1-4): GAGVSQSPRYKVAKRGQDVALRCDPISGHVSLFWYQQALGQGPEFLTYFQNEAQLDKSGLPSDRFFAERPEGSVSTLKIQRTQQEDSAVYLCASSLARTTTNEKLFFGSGTQLSVL.

The chain couples TRBV5-1 to TRBJ2-2; 12 bases fit TRBD2. CDR3 length equals 17 residues. V lost 1 base and J lost 5; bases outside the gene matches: 6. Germline V CDR1 and CDR2: SGHRS, YFSETQ. This CDR3 reads CASSLRLAGAWTGELFF. The CDR3, as DNA: TGCGCCAGCAGCTTGAGACTAGCGGGGGCTTGGACCGGGGAGCTGTTTTTT.

This clone was found a few times. The CDR3 nucleotides read TGCGCCAGCAGCCAGCCCGCACTCTCAGGGGGCAATCAGCCCCAGCATTTT. Translated, it gives CASSQPALSGGNQPQHF. The chain joins TRBV4-1 to TRBJ1-5, with D possibly TRBD1 on 6 matching bases. Trimming cost V 3 bases and J 2 bases, with 17 bases left between them. Germline loops: CDR1 MGHRA, CDR2 YSYEKL. The CDR3 runs 17 residues.

The chain uses TRBV28 and TRBJ1-2; TRBD1 might be the D (5 bases). Trimming stripped 3 bases from V and 8 bases from J, with 16 bases between. Per germline, CDR1 MDHEN and CDR2 SYDVKM. This CDR3 is 14 amino acids long. The CDR3 region has the DNA TGTGCCAGCAGTTTGCCCACCCCGGGGCAAGGCTACACCTTC. This codes for CASSLPTPGQGYTF.

This clone was found a few times. The chain combines TRBV29-1 with TRBJ2-1; TRBD1 is a possible D gene (5 bases). With 6 bases removed from V and 2 bases from J, the gap between germline ends came to 8 bases. The length of the CDR3 is 12 residues. Germline V lookup: CDR1 SQVTM, CDR2 ANQGSEA. The DNA of the CDR3 is TGCAGCGTATCACAGGCCTACAATGAGCAGTTCTTC. Translated: CSVSQAYNEQFF.

This rearrangement joins TRBV19 to TRBJ1-1; no clear D gene. The CDR3 runs 15 residues. Trimming pared 3 bases from V and 3 bases from J, leaving 14 bases between. CDR1 LNHDA and CDR2 SQIVND come from the germline V gene (reference sequence). CDR3 sequence (DNA): TGTGCCAGTAGTATTGGCCCCCACTTGGACACTGAAGCTTTCTTT. Its translation is CASSIGPHLDTEAFF.

J is TRBJ1-1 and V is TRBV6-1; D is undetermined. The germline V gene encodes CDR1 MNHNS and CDR2 SASEGT. V was pared by 7 bases and J by 1 base, with 13 bases between. The CDR3 contains 14 residues. CDR3 in amino acids: CASKGGKGNTEAFF. CDR3 sequence (DNA): TGTGCCAGCAAGGGCGGTAAAGGGAACACTGAAGCTTTCTTT.

This clone came up once. V usage is TRBV19 and J usage is TRBJ2-7; 13 positions agree with TRBD2. Trimming cost V 5 bases and J 2 bases; bases outside gene matches: 6. Germline V lookup: CDR1 LNHDA, CDR2 SQIVND (reference sequence). This CDR3 comprises 16 residues. For the CDR3, the DNA is TGTGCCAGTAGTTATGGACTAGCGGGAGTCCCCTACGAGCAGTACTTC. It codes for CASSYGLAGVPYEQYF.

The V and J genes are TRBV7-9 and TRBJ2-1; 7 nucleotides align to TRBD2. CDR1 is SEHNR, CDR2 FQNEAQ, per germline (reference sequence). The ends lost 5 bases at V and 5 bases at J; junction bases unmatched: 9. The CDR3 has 15 residues. The CDR3 sequence: CASSGGVGRDNEQFF. The CDR3 DNA reads as TGTGCCAGCAGCGGCGGGGTTGGGAGGGACAATGAGCAGTTCTTC.

This clone showed up just a few times. V usage is TRBV6-1 and J usage is TRBJ2-1, with 14 bases lining up with TRBD2. The length of the CDR3 is 18 residues. The trim removed 1 base at V and 3 bases at J, leaving 5 bases unmatched. CDR1 is MNHNS and CDR2 is SASEGT in the germline V gene. CDR3 sequence (DNA): TGTGCCAGCAGTGAAGAGGGACTAGCGGGGGCTAACTACAATGAGCAGTTCTTC. This sequence encodes CASSEEGLAGANYNEQFF.

The chain combines TRBV9 with TRBJ2-7, with TRBD2 matching over 14 bases. V dropped 0 bases and J dropped 6; count of bases not matched to a gene: 8. Germline V gene sequence: CDR1 SGDLS, CDR2 YYNGEE. The CDR3 runs 17 residues. The CDR3: CASSVGPPGLAGVEQYF. The CDR3 DNA follows: TGTGCCAGCAGCGTAGGACCCCCGGGACTAGCGGGAGTCGAGCAGTACTTC.

The rearrangement uses TRBV2 and TRBJ2-3; 8 nucleotides line up with TRBD1. The CDR3 sequence is 14 residues long. From germline, CDR1 is SNHLY and CDR2 FYNNEI. V shed 6 bases and J 4 bases; nucleotides not matched to a gene: 6. This CDR3 is CASSWTGSSDTQYF. The CDR3 DNA reads as TGTGCCAGCAGCTGGACAGGGTCCTCAGATACGCAGTATTTT.

This chain links TRBV5-1 with TRBJ1-1; 7 nucleotides match TRBD1. The V gene's germline CDR1 is SGHRS and CDR2 YFSETQ. The CDR3 totals 15 residues. The V and J ends lost 0 bases and 7 bases, in that order; junction bases with no gene match: 9. The CDR3 sequence: CASSLGGTETDEAFF. The CDR3 coding sequence is TGCGCCAGCAGCTTGGGGGGGACAGAAACTGATGAAGCTTTCTTT.

The chain employs TRBV21-1 and TRBJ2-2; no check of the table's D call, TRBD2, against the DNA was made. TRBV21-1 is recorded as a pseudogene. The CDR3 has 16 amino acids. CDR3 DNA: TGTGCCAGCAGCAAAGAGGCGGGGGAGGATACCGGGGAGCTGTTTTTT. Translating it yields CASSKEAGEDTGELFF.

This clone was found once. The rearrangement joins TRBV30 to TRBJ2-6; 7 bases match TRBD1. The CDR3 has 14 amino acids. The germline CDR1 and CDR2 sequences are GTSNPN and SVGIG (reference sequence). Trimming removed 5 bases from V and 1 base from J; junction bases left unmatched: 2. The CDR3 DNA follows: TGTGCCTGGGGGGACAGTTCTGGGGCCAACGTCCTGACTTTC. Its translation: CAWGDSSGANVLTF.

This chain connects TRBV28 to TRBJ1-2, with D hard to call. Germline lookup yields CDR1 MDHEN and CDR2 SYDVKM. Trimming stripped 4 bases from V and 1 base from J, with 10 bases between. CDR3 size: 14 residues. The CDR3 DNA sequence: TGTGCCAGCAGTTCCTCGCCGGTTAACTATGGCTACACCTTC. This gives the protein CASSSSPVNYGYTF.

The V and J genes are TRBV27 and TRBJ1-2; maybe TRBD1 (5 bases). The V gene lost 5 bases and the J gene lost 3 bases, with 10 bases spanning the gap. Germline values: CDR1 MNHEY, CDR2 SMNVEV (reference sequence). CDR3 length: 13 amino acids. DNA of the CDR3: TGTGCCAGCAGTGACCGGGACTACTATGGCTACACCTTC. It is translated as CASSDRDYYGYTF.

The V gene is TRBV6-4, the J gene TRBJ1-5; TRBD1 might be the D (5 bases). Trimming shortened V by 6 bases and J by 6 bases, and 12 bases separated the two germline ends. There are 13 residues in the CDR3. Germline values: CDR1 MRHNA, CDR2 SNTAGT. CDR3 bases: TGTGCCAGCAGCTTGACCCAGGGTCAGCCCCAGCATTTT. This encodes CASSLTQGQPQHF.

This clone was observed a few times. This sequence joins TRBV6-6 and TRBJ2-1; D is ambiguous. CDR3 length equals 11 residues. The V and J ends lost 7 bases and 5 bases respectively, with 6 bases between them. Germline loops: CDR1 MNHNY, CDR2 SVGAGI (reference sequence). The CDR3 coding sequence is TGTGCCAGCAAGGTGAACAATGAGCAGTTCTTC. Residues: CASKVNNEQFF.

J is TRBJ1-2 and V is TRBV2, with a possible D match to TRBD1 (6 bases). The CDR3 has 13 amino acids. V was trimmed by 5 bases and J by 2 bases, leaving 9 bases between them. Germline CDR1 is SNHLY and CDR2 is FYNNEI. The CDR3 DNA reads TGTGCCAGCAGTAGGACAGAGAACTATGGCTACACCTTC. This encodes CASSRTENYGYTF.

The chain employs TRBV28 and TRBJ1-6; 7 bases agree with TRBD1. V lost 8 bases and J lost 7; bases outside the gene matches: 2. CDR1 is MDHEN, CDR2 SYDVKM, per germline. The CDR3 is 12 residues long. The CDR3, as DNA: TGTGCCAGCCTAGGGGGCAATTCACCCCTCCACTTT. It encodes CASLGGNSPLHF. The full variable domain, in which reference TRBV28 and TRBJ1-6 provide the parts outside the CDR3, is DVKVTQSSRYLVKRTGEKVFLECVQDMDHENMFWYRQDPGLGLRLIYFSYDVKMKEKGDIPEGYSVSREKKERFSLILESASTNQTSMYLCASLGGNSPLHFGNGTRLTVT.

V and J are TRBV5-4 and TRBJ1-2, with 9 bases matching TRBD1. There are 14 residues in the CDR3. V was clipped by 3 bases and J by 5 bases; unmatched bases: 5. CDR1 and CDR2 (germline): SGHNT, YYREEE (reference sequence). CDR3 loop: CASSSRTGEYGYTF. The CDR3 bases are TGTGCCAGCAGCTCAAGGACAGGGGAGTATGGCTACACCTTC.

This clone was seen a handful of times. The gene calls are TRBV25-1 and TRBJ2-1; D gene ambiguous. V lost 4 bases to trimming and J lost 1 base, with 8 bases between them. The CDR3 runs 14 residues. Germline V gives CDR1 MGHDK, CDR2 SYGVNS. In nucleotides, the CDR3 is TGTGCCAGCAGTGGGGTAGGATCCTACAATGAGCAGTTCTTC. This translates into CASSGVGSYNEQFF.

The rearrangement uses TRBV29-1 and TRBJ2-1; either TRBD1 or TRBD2 may supply D (5 bases each). The V end was cut by 8 bases, the J end by 4 bases, with 15 bases between. This CDR3 contains 13 residues. Germline V gene sequence: CDR1 SQVTM, CDR2 ANQGSEA. The CDR3 region has the DNA TGCAGCTCCATACGGGGCACGTACAATGAGCAGTTCTTC. It is translated as CSSIRGTYNEQFF.

This clone turned up a few times. CDR3 coding DNA: TGTGCCAGCAGCTTAACACAGGATTCCTACGAGCAGTACTTC. Protein product: CASSLTQDSYEQYF. The genes are TRBV7-9 and TRBJ2-7; possibly TRBD1 for D (5 bases). The germline V gene has CDR1 SEHNR and CDR2 FQNEAQ (reference sequence). V lost 2 bases, J lost 1 base, and 9 bases lay in between. This CDR3 comprises 14 residues.